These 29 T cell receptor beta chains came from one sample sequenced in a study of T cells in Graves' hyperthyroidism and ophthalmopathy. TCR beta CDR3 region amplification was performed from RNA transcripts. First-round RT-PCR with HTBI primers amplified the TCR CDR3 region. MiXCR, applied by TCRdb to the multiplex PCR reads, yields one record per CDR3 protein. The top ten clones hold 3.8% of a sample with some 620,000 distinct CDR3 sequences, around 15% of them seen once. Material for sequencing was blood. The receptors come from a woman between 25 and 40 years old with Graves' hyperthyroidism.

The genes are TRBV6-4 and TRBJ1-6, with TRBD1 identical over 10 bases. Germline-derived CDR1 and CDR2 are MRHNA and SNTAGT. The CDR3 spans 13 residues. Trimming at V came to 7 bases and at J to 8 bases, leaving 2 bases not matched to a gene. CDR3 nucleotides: TGTGCCAGCAAGGGGACAGGGGATTCACCCCTCCACTTT. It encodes CASKGTGDSPLHF.

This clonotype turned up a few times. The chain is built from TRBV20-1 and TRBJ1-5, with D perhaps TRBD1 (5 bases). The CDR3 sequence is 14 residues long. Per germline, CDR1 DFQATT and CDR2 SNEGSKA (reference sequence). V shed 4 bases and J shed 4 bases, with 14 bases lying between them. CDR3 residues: CSATTGTANQPQHF. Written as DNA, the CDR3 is TGCAGTGCTACCACCGGGACTGCTAATCAGCCCCAGCATTTT.

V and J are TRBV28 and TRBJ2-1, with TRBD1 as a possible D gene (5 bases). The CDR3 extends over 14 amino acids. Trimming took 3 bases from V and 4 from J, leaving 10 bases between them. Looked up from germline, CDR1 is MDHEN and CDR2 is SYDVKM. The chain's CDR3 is CASSFAGYYNEQFF. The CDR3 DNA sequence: TGTGCCAGCAGTTTTGCAGGGTATTACAATGAGCAGTTCTTC.

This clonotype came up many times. CDR3 DNA sequence: TGTGCCAGCACCATAGCGGGAGCCGATTTCTACGAGCAGTACTTC. This sequence encodes CASTIAGADFYEQYF. The chain is built from TRBV6-1 and TRBJ2-7, with 9 positions matching TRBD2. Germline CDR1 MNHNS, CDR2 SASEGT. This CDR3 is built from 15 residues. V dropped 7 bases and J dropped 3; count of bases not matched to a gene: 10.

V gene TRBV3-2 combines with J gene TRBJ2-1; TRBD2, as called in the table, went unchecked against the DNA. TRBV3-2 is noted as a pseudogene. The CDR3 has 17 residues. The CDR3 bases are TGTGCCAGCAGCCAAGAGACTAGCGGGAGGGCCAATAATGAGCAGTTCTTC. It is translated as CASSQETSGRANNEQFF.

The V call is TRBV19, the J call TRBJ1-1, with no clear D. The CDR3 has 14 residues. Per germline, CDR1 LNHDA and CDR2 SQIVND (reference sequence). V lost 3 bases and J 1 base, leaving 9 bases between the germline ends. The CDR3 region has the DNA TGTGCCAGTAGTATTTGGGCCCCGAACACTGAAGCTTTCTTT. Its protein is CASSIWAPNTEAFF. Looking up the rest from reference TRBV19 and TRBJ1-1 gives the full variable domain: DGGITQSPKYLFRKEGQNVTLSCEQNLNHDAMYWYRQDPGQGLRLIYYSQIVNDFQKGDIAEGYSVSREKKESFPLTVTSAQKNPTAFYLCASSIWAPNTEAFFGQGTRLTVV.

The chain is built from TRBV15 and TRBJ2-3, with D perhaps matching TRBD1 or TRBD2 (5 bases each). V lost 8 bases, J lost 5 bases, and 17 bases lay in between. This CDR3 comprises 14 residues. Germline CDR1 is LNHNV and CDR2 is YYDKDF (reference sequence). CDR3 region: CATARDPTQDTQYF. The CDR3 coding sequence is TGTGCCACCGCCCGGGACCCCACTCAAGATACGCAGTATTTT.

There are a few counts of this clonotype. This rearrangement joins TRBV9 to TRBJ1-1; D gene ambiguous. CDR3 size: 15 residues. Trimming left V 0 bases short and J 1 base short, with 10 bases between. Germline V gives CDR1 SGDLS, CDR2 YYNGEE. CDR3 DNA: TGTGCCAGCAGCGTAGTAAGACGCCCGAACACTGAAGCTTTCTTT. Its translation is CASSVVRRPNTEAFF.

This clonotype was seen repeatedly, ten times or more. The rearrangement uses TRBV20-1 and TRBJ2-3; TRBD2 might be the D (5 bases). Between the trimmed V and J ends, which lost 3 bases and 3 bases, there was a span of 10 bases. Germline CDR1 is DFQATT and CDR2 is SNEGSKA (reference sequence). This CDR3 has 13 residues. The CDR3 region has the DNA TGCAGTGCTAGGCGATTAGCGACAGATACGCAGTATTTT. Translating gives CSARRLATDTQYF.

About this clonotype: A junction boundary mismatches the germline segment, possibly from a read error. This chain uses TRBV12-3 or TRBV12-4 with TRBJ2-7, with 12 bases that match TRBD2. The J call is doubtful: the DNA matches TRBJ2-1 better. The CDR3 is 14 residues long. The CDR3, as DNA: TGCGCCAGCATCCGACTAGCGGGAGAGCACGAGCAGTTCTTC. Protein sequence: CASIRLAGEHEQFF.

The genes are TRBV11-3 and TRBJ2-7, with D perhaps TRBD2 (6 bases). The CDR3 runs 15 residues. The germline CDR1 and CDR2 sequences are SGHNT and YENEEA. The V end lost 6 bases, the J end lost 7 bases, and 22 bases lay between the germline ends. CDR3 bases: TGTGCCAGCAGTAGCCGGAGCTCACATGCGGGGGAGCAGTACTTC. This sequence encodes CASSSRSSHAGEQYF.

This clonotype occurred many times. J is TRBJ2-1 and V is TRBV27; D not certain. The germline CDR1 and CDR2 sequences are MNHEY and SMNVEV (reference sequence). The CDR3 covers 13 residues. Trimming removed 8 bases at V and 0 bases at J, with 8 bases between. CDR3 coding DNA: TGTGCCAGCTCATCGAGCTCCTACAATGAGCAGTTCTTC. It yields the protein CASSSSSYNEQFF.

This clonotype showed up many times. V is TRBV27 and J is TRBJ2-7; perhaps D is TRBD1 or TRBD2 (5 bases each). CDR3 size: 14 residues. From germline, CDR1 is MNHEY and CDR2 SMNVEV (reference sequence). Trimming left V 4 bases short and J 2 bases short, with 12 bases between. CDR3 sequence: CASSSGTLAYEQYF. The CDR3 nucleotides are TGTGCCAGCAGTTCGGGGACGTTGGCCTACGAGCAGTACTTC.

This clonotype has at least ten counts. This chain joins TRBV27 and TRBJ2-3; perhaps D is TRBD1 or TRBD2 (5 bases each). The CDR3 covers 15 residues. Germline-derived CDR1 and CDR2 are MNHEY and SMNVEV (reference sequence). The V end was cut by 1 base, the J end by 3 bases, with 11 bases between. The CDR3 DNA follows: TGTGCCAGCAGTTTATGGGGGAGTGATACAGATACGCAGTATTTT. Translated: CASSLWGSDTDTQYF.

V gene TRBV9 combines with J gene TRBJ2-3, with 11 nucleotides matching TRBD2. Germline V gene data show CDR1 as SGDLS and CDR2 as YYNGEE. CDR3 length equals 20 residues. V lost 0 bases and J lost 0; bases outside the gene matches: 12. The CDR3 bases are TGTGCCAGCAGCGTAGCGGGACTAGCGGAAGGGATTCCTAGCACAGATACGCAGTATTTT. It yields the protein CASSVAGLAEGIPSTDTQYF.

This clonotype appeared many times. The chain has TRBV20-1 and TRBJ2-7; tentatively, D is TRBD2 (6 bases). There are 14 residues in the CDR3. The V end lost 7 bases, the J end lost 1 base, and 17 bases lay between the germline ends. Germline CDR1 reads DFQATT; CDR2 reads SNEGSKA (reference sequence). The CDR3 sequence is CSVFGGMRSYEQYF. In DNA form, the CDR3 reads TGCAGTGTTTTTGGCGGGATGAGGTCCTACGAGCAGTACTTC.

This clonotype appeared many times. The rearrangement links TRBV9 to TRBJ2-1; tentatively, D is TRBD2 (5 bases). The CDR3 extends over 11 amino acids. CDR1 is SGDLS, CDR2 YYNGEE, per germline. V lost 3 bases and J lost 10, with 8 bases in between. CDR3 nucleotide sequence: TGTGCCAGCAGCGCCTCTAGCGAGCAGTTCTTC. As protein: CASSASSEQFF.

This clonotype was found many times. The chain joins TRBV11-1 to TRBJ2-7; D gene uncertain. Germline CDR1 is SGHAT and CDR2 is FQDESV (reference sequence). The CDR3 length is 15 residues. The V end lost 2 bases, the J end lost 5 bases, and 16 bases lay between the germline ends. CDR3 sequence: CASSLSFPSGDEQYF. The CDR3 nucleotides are TGTGCCAGCAGCTTATCTTTCCCATCTGGGGACGAGCAGTACTTC.

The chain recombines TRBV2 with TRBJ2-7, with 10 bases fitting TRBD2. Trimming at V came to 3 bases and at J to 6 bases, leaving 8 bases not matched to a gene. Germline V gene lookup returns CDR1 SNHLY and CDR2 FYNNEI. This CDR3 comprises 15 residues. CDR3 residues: CASSDSLAGAGEQYF. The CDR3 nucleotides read TGTGCCAGCAGTGATTCCCTAGCGGGAGCAGGCGAGCAGTACTTC.

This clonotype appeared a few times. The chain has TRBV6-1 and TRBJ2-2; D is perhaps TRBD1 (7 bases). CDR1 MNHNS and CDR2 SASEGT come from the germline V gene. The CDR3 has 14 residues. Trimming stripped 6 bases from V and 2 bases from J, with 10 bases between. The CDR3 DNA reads TGTGCCAGCAGACAGGGGACTAACACCGGGGAGCTGTTTTTT. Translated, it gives CASRQGTNTGELFF.

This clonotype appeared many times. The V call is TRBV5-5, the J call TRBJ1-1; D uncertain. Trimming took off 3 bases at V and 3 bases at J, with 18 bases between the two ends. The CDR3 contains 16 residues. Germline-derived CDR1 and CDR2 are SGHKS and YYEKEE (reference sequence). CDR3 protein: CASSSKGLREDTEAFF. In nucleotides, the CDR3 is TGTGCCAGCAGCTCCAAAGGGCTTCGGGAGGACACTGAAGCTTTCTTT.

The DNA of the CDR3 is TGTGCCAGCAGTGAAACGGCTAGCGGAGATACGCAGTATTTT. This gives the protein CASSETASGDTQYF. The chain is built from TRBV6-1 and TRBJ2-3; 7 bases line up with TRBD2. The germline CDR1 and CDR2 sequences are MNHNS and SASEGT. This CDR3 has 14 amino acids. With 2 bases clipped from V and 5 bases from J, the junction kept 4 bases outside the gene matches.

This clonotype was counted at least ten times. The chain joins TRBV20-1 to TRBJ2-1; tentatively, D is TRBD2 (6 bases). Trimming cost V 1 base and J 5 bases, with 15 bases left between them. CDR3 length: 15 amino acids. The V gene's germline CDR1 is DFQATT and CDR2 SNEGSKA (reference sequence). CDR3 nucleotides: TGCAGTGCTAGAGGGGGGGTGAGCGGCGACAATGAGCAGTTCTTC. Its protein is CSARGGVSGDNEQFF.

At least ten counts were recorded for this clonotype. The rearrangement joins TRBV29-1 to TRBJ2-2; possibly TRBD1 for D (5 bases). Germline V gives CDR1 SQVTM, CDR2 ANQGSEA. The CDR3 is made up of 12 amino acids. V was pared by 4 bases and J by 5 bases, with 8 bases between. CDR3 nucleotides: TGCAGCGTTGGGGGCAGAACCGGGGAGCTGTTTTTT. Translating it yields CSVGGRTGELFF.

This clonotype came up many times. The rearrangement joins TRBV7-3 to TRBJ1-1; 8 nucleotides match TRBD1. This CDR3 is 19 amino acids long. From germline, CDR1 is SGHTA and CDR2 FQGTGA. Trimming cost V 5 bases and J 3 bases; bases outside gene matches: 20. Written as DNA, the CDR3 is TGTGCCAGCAGCCGCGCGGGGGAACAGGGGGTACCCAGTGACACTGAAGCTTTCTTT. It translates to CASSRAGEQGVPSDTEAFF.

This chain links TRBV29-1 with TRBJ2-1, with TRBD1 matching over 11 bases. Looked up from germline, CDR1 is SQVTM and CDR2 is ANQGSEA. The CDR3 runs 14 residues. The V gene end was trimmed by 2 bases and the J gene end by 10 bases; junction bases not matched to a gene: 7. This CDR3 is CSVESDRGPGEQFF. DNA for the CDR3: TGCAGCGTTGAATCGGACAGGGGGCCCGGGGAGCAGTTCTTC.

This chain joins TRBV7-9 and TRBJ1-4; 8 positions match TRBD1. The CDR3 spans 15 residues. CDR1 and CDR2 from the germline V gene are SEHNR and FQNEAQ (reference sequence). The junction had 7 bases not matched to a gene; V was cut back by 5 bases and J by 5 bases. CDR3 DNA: TGTGCCAGCAGCCCAACAGGGGGGATGAATGAAAAACTGTTTTTT. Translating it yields CASSPTGGMNEKLFF.

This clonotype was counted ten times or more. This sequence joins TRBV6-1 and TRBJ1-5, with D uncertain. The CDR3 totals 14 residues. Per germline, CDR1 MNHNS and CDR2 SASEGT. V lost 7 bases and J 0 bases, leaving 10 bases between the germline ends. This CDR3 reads CASTEDRSNQPQHF. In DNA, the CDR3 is TGTGCCAGCACCGAAGACCGTAGCAATCAGCCCCAGCATTTT.

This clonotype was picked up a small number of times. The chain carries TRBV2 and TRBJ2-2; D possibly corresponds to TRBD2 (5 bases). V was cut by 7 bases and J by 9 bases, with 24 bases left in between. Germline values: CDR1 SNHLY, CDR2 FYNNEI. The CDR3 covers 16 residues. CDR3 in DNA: TGTGCCAGCAACCCCGGAGCGGCGGGTGGGGTATGGGAGCTGTTTTTT. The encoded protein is CASNPGAAGGVWELFF.